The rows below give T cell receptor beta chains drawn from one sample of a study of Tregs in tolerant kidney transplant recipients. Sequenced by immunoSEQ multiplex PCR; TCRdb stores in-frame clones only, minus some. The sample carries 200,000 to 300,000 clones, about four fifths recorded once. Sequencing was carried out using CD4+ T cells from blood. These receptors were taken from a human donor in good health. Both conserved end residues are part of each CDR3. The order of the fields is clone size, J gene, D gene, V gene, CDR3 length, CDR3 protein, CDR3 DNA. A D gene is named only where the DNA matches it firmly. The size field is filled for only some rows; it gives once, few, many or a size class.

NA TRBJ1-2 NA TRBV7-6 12 CASSLAGTGYTF TGTGCCAGCAGCTTAGCTGGCACTGGCTACACCTTC
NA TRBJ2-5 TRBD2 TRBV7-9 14 CASSFPTSEETQYF TGTGCCAGCAGCTTCCCGACTAGCGAAGAGACCCAGTACTTC
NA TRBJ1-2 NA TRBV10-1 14 CASSQGKANYGYTF TGCGCCAGCAGCCAGGGGAAAGCTAACTATGGCTACACCTTC
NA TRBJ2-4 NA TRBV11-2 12 CASSLEGYIQYF TGTGCCAGCAGCTTAGAGGGTTACATTCAGTACTTC
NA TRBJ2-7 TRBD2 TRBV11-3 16 CASSRSGGSSVYEQYF TGTGCCAGCAGCCGCTCGGGGGGATCGAGTGTCTACGAGCAGTACTTC
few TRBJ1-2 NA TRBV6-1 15 CASSEHARGDYGYTF TGTGCCAGCAGTGAACATGCCAGGGGTGACTATGGCTACACCTTC
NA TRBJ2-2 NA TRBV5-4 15 CASSLWGMGTGELFF TGTGCCAGCAGCTTGTGGGGGATGGGCACCGGGGAGCTGTTTTTT
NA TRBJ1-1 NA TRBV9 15 CASSVEGGMNTEAFF TGTGCCAGCAGCGTCGAGGGGGGCATGAACACTGAAGCTTTCTTT
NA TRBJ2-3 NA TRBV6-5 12 CASSYRGSTQYF TGTGCCAGCAGTTACCGGGGTAGTACGCAGTATTTT
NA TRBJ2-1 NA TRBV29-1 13 CSVATTRDNEQFF TGCAGCGTTGCCACAACTAGAGACAATGAGCAGTTCTTC
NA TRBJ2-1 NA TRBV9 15 CASSVFSSTYNEQFF TGTGCCAGCAGCGTATTTTCCTCCACCTACAATGAGCAGTTCTTC
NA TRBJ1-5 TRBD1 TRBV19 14 CASSHLGGGQPQHF TGTGCCAGTAGCCACTTAGGGGGCGGTCAGCCCCAGCATTTT
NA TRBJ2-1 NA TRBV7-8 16 CASSLLPPTQGGEQFF TGTGCCAGCAGCTTACTACCACCGACTCAAGGGGGTGAGCAGTTCTTC
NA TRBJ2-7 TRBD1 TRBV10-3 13 CAIRPGQGSEQYF TGTGCCATCCGCCCGGGACAGGGTTCCGAGCAGTACTTC
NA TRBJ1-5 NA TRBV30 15 CAWSGNSHSNQPQHF TGTGCCTGGAGTGGAAACAGTCATAGCAATCAGCCCCAGCATTTT
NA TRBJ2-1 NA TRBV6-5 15 CASSSGTFSNNEQFF TGTGCCAGCAGTTCCGGGACCTTCAGCAACAATGAGCAGTTCTTC
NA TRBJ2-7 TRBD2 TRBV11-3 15 CASSRGGTSSYEQYF TGTGCCAGCAGCCGGGGGGGGACTAGCTCCTACGAGCAGTACTTC
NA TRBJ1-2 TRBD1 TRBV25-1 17 CASSAPGGDVRRYGYTF TGTGCCAGCAGTGCCCCAGGGGGAGACGTACGGCGCTATGGCTACACCTTC
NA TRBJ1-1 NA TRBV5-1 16 CASSLESRFMNTEAFF TGCGCCAGCAGCCTTGAGTCGAGATTCATGAACACTGAAGCTTTCTTT
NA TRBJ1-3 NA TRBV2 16 CASSEGPSGFGNTIYF TGTGCCAGCAGTGAAGGGCCCTCAGGGTTTGGAAACACCATATATTTT
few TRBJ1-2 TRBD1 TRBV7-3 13 CASSLTGEVGYTF TGTGCCAGCAGCTTGACAGGGGAGGTTGGCTACACCTTC
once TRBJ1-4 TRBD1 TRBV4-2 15 CASSQRGRANEKLFF TGTGCCAGCAGCCAGAGGGGGCGGGCTAATGAAAAACTGTTTTTT
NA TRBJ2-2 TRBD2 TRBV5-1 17 CASSLAGASGNTGELFF TGCGCCAGCAGCTTGGCCGGGGCTAGCGGGAACACCGGGGAGCTGTTTTTT
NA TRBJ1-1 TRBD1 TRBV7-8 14 CASSRQGAITEAFF TGTGCCAGCAGCCGTCAGGGGGCCATAACTGAAGCTTTCTTT
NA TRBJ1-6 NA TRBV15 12 CATSRGYSPLHF TGTGCCACCAGCAGAGGGTATTCACCCCTCCACTTT
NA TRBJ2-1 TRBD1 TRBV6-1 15 CASSESGTVINEQFF TGTGCCAGCAGTGAGTCTGGGACAGTAATTAATGAGCAGTTCTTC
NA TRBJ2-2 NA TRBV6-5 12 CASSYSTGELFF TGTGCCAGCAGTTACTCGACCGGGGAGCTGTTTTTT
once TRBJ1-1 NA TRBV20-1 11 CSALMRGFAFF TGCAGTGCCCTAATGAGGGGGTTTGCTTTCTTT
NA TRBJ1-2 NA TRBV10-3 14 CAISESRGTSGYTF TGTGCCATCAGTGAGTCGAGGGGGACAAGCGGCTACACCTTC
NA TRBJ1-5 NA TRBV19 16 CASSNGGYYSNQPQHF TGTGCCAGTAGTAACGGGGGCTATTATAGCAATCAGCCCCAGCATTTT
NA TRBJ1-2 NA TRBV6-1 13 CASSEDGDYGYTF TGTGCCAGCAGTGAAGACGGGGACTATGGCTACACCTTC
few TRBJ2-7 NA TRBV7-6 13 CASSSDQGYEQYF TGTGCCAGCAGCTCCGATCAAGGCTACGAGCAGTACTTC
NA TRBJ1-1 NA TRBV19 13 CASSISDRTEAFF TGTGCCAGTAGTATATCGGACCGCACTGAAGCTTTCTTT
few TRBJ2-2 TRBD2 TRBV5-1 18 CASSFQGLAGANTGELFF TGCGCCAGCAGCTTCCAGGGACTAGCGGGAGCGAACACCGGGGAGCTGTTTTTT
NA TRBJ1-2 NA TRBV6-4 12 CASSGDSYGYTF TGTGCCAGCAGTGGGGATAGCTATGGCTACACCTTC
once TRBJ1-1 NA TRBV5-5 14 CASSLDAFQTGAFF TGTGCCAGCAGCTTGGATGCGTTCCAAACGGGAGCTTTCTTT
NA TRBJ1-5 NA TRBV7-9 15 CASSLSAGGNQPQHF TGTGCCAGCAGCTTATCCGCAGGGGGCAATCAGCCCCAGCATTTT
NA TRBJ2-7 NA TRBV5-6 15 CASSAPGLSSYEQYF TGTGCCAGCAGCGCACCGGGACTTTCCTCCTACGAGCAGTACTTC